The T cell receptor (beta chain) under discussion was sequenced for a study of blood T cell repertoires in COVID-19. Individuals drawn from approximately 26 US areas were roughly 18 to 95 years old. Donors in Cohort 3 counted as recovered after two negative PCRs, clearance, or symptom resolution. Original processing methods: For nucleated cells, counts were estimated from reference gene primer amplification. The table came from immunoSEQ multiplex PCR; TCRdb's copy has only in-frame clones and leaves some out. That table is the source of V, J and clone size, and D and trimming were worked out from the DNA. The sample lists about 190,000 clones, roughly 80% seen once, with around 3.5% in the top ten. Trimming left V 3 bases short and J 8 bases short, with 4 bases between. Germline CDR1 is MNHNY and CDR2 is SVGAGI (reference sequence). There are 10 residues in the CDR3.

J is TRBJ1-1 and V is TRBV6-6, with no clear D. What was sequenced was PBMCs or T cells enriched from blood (not recorded which). The receptor was isolated from a woman in her twenties or thirties who had recovered from COVID-19. Written as DNA, the CDR3 is TGTGCCAGCAGTTATTCAGAAGCTTTCTTT. It translates to CASSYSEAFF.